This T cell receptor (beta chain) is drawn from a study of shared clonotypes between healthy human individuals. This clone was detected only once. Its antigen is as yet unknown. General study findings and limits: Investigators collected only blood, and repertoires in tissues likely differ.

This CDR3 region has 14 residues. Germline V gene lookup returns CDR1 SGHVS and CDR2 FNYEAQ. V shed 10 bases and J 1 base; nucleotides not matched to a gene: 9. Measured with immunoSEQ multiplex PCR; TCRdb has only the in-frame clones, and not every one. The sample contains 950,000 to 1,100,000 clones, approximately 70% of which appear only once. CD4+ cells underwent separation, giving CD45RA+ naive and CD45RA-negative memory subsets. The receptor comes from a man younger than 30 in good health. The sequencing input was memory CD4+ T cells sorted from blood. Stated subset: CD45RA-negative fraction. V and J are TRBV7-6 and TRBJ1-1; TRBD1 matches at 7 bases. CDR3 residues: CATQRGRGNTEAFF. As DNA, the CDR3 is TGTGCCACCCAAAGGGGGCGCGGGAACACTGAAGCTTTCTTT.